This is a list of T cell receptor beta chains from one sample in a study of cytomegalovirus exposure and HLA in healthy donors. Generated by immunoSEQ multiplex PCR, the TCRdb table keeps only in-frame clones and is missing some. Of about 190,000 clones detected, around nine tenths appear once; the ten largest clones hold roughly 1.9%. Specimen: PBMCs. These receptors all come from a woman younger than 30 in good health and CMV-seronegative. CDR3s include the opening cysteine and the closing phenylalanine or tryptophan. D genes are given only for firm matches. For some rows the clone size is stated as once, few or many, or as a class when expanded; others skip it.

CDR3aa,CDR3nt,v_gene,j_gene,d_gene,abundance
CASGSGGATDTQYF,TGCGCCAGCGGATCGGGGGGGGCAACAGATACGCAGTATTTT,TRBV5-1,TRBJ2-3,TRBD2,-
CASSLAGRGETEAFF,TGCGCCAGCAGCTTGGCCGGACGGGGGGAGACTGAAGCTTTCTTT,TRBV5-1,TRBJ1-1,-,-
CASSYFRGTTNEKLFF,TGTGCCAGCAGTTACTTCCGGGGGACAACTAATGAAAAACTGTTTTTT,TRBV6-5,TRBJ1-4,-,-
CASSLDSNLAFF,TGTGCCAGTAGTCTCGACAGTAATTTGGCTTTCTTT,TRBV19,TRBJ1-1,-,-
CASSWLAGGYSTDTQYF,TGTGCCAGCAGCTGGCTAGCGGGGGGCTATAGCACAGATACGCAGTATTTT,TRBV5-6,TRBJ2-3,TRBD2,-
CASSQVSGGGYTF,TGTGCCAGCAGCCAAGTGTCAGGGGGCGGCTACACCTTC,TRBV14,TRBJ1-2,TRBD1,-
CASSLEGTQYF,TGTGCCAGCAGCTTGGAGGGGACCCAGTACTTC,TRBV14,TRBJ2-5,-,-
CASKTTGGTYEQYF,TGCGCCAGCAAGACGACAGGGGGAACCTACGAGCAGTACTTC,TRBV5-1,TRBJ2-7,TRBD1,once
CASTTGAHNYGYTF,TGTGCCAGTACTACAGGGGCGCATAACTATGGCTACACCTTC,TRBV19,TRBJ1-2,TRBD1,-
CASSISFWTEAFSPLHF,TGTGCCAGTAGTATTTCTTTCTGGACGGAGGCCTTTTCACCCCTCCACTTT,TRBV19,TRBJ1-6,-,-
CASRLAGGSGYNEQFF,TGTGCCAGCAGACTAGCGGGGGGGAGCGGTTACAATGAGCAGTTCTTC,TRBV27,TRBJ2-1,TRBD2,-
CASSSSSASLDEQYF,TGTGCCAGCAGCTCTTCCTCCGCTTCACTAGACGAGCAGTACTTC,TRBV7-3,TRBJ2-7,-,-
CASSQRGLAPYNEQFF,TGCGCCAGCAGCCAAAGGGGGCTAGCCCCGTACAATGAGCAGTTCTTC,TRBV4-3,TRBJ2-1,TRBD1,few
CASSWRQGATNEKLFF,TGTGCCAGCAGCTGGAGACAGGGGGCAACTAATGAAAAACTGTTTTTT,TRBV11-2,TRBJ1-4,TRBD1,once
CASSEGGGSETQYF,TGTGCCAGCAGTGAAGGAGGGGGCTCGGAGACCCAGTACTTC,TRBV6-1,TRBJ2-5,TRBD1,-
CASSRVSGARETQYF,TGTGCCAGCAGTCGGGTTAGCGGGGCCCGGGAGACCCAGTACTTC,TRBV6-5,TRBJ2-5,TRBD2,-
CASSSRQESYEQYF,TGTGCCAGCAGTTCGCGACAGGAATCCTACGAGCAGTACTTC,TRBV27,TRBJ2-7,-,few
CAWNRGLGSEQYF,TGTGCCTGGAATCGGGGACTGGGCTCCGAGCAGTACTTC,TRBV30,TRBJ2-7,-,-
CASSSLTSGSYNEQFF,TGTGCCAGCAGCTCCCTGACTAGCGGCTCCTACAATGAGCAGTTCTTC,TRBV5-6,TRBJ2-1,TRBD2,few
CASSLGGGGRNEQFF,TGTGCTAGCAGCTTAGGCGGGGGGGGCCGCAATGAGCAGTTCTTC,TRBV7-7,TRBJ2-1,TRBD2,once
CASSIDGQGVYEQYF,TGTGCCAGTAGTATAGATGGGCAGGGCGTCTACGAGCAGTACTTC,TRBV19,TRBJ2-7,-,once
CASSPGGSTEAFF,TGCGCCAGCAGCCCGGGGGGGAGCACTGAAGCTTTCTTT,TRBV5-1,TRBJ1-1,-,-
CASSLRENPYNEQFF,TGTGCCAGCAGCTTAAGGGAGAACCCCTACAATGAGCAGTTCTTC,TRBV7-2,TRBJ2-1,-,-
CASSYLQGDTEAFF,TGCGCCAGCAGCTACCTACAGGGGGACACTGAAGCTTTCTTT,TRBV5-1,TRBJ1-1,TRBD1,few
CAWSPGGVGQPQHF,TGTGCCTGGAGCCCCGGAGGAGTGGGTCAGCCCCAGCATTTT,TRBV30,TRBJ1-5,-,-
CSVEDRTGGLFF,TGCAGCGTTGAAGATCGAACCGGGGGACTGTTTTTT,TRBV29-1,TRBJ1-4,-,-
CASSLAPGTGFGNTIYF,TGTGCCAGCAGCCTTGCGCCCGGGACAGGGTTTGGAAACACCATATATTTT,TRBV5-4,TRBJ1-3,TRBD1,-
CASSISTGNTEAFF,TGTGCCAGCAGCATCTCGACAGGGAACACTGAAGCTTTCTTT,TRBV7-9,TRBJ1-1,-,-
CASSSGLAGAYEQYF,TGTGCCAGCAGCTCCGGACTAGCGGGAGCCTACGAGCAGTACTTC,TRBV5-4,TRBJ2-7,TRBD2,-
CASRPGQGPYEQYF,TGTGCCAGCAGGCCGGGACAGGGACCCTACGAGCAGTACTTC,TRBV6-6,TRBJ2-7,TRBD1,-
CASSFGLAGTTDTQYF,TGTGCCAGCAGCTTTGGACTAGCGGGAACCACAGATACGCAGTATTTT,TRBV7-2,TRBJ2-3,TRBD2,-
CASSLIGSGRGDTQYF,TGTGCCAGCAGCTTAATCGGTAGCGGGAGAGGAGATACGCAGTATTTT,TRBV11-3,TRBJ2-3,TRBD2,-
CASSADSPEAFF,TGTGCCAGCAGCGCCGACAGCCCTGAAGCTTTCTTT,TRBV7-9,TRBJ1-1,-,-
CSVDPGTGDIQYF,TGCAGCGTTGACCCCGGGACAGGAGACATTCAGTACTTC,TRBV29-1,TRBJ2-4,TRBD1,-
CASARDWSYEQYF,TGTGCCAGCGCCAGGGATTGGAGCTACGAGCAGTACTTC,TRBV6-5,TRBJ2-7,-,-
CASITRVVNNSPLHF,TGTGCCAGCATCACCCGGGTAGTCAATAATTCACCCCTCCACTTT,TRBV2,TRBJ1-6,-,few
CASSLRDRETDTQYF,TGCGCCAGCAGCTTGAGGGACAGGGAGACAGATACGCAGTATTTT,TRBV5-1,TRBJ2-3,TRBD1,once
CAWRGYNEQFF,TGTGCCTGGCGCGGCTACAATGAGCAGTTCTTC,TRBV30,TRBJ2-1,-,-
CASRGRTDTQYF,TGTGCCAGCAGGGGGCGCACAGATACGCAGTATTTT,TRBV27,TRBJ2-3,-,-
CASSAPKGRDSETQYF,TGTGCCAGCAGCGCACCGAAGGGCAGGGATAGCGAGACCCAGTACTTC,TRBV27,TRBJ2-5,-,-
CASTRGWPSEAFF,TGTGCCAGCACGAGGGGGTGGCCTTCTGAAGCTTTCTTT,TRBV5-6,TRBJ1-1,-,-
CASSLSGGEQPQHF,TGTGCCAGCAGCTTGTCAGGGGGCGAACAGCCCCAGCATTTT,TRBV5-6,TRBJ1-5,TRBD1,-
CATSRGLTAGGPHNEQFF,TGTGCCACCAGCAGGGGACTGACGGCGGGAGGGCCCCACAATGAGCAGTTCTTC,TRBV15,TRBJ2-1,TRBD2,-
CATRSLAGGETQYF,TGTGCCACCCGCAGTCTAGCGGGGGGGGAGACCCAGTACTTC,TRBV6-1,TRBJ2-5,TRBD2,-
CASGSRWGATGYTF,TGTGCTAGTGGCTCCCGGTGGGGCGCTACTGGCTACACCTTC,TRBV12-5,TRBJ1-2,-,-
CASSHQVRDTQYF,TGCGCCAGCAGCCATCAGGTGCGAGATACGCAGTATTTT,TRBV4-1,TRBJ2-3,-,-
CATSRASYRTDTQYF,TGTGCCACCAGCCGAGCCTCTTATCGCACAGATACGCAGTATTTT,TRBV15,TRBJ2-3,-,-
CAWTRSLNSGANVLTF,TGTGCCTGGACTAGGAGCCTGAACTCTGGGGCCAACGTCCTGACTTTC,TRBV30,TRBJ2-6,-,-
CASNRFRVYEQFF,TGTGCCAGCAATCGGTTCAGGGTCTATGAGCAGTTCTTC,TRBV2,TRBJ2-1,-,few
CATSWDRGFSGYGYTF,TGTGCCACCTCCTGGGACAGGGGGTTTTCGGGCTATGGCTACACCTTC,TRBV4-2,TRBJ1-2,TRBD1,-
CASSPRDVDQPQHF,TGTGCCAGCAGCCCTCGCGATGTAGATCAGCCCCAGCATTTT,TRBV7-2,TRBJ1-5,-,-
CASSVGTVNQPQHF,TGTGCCAGCAGCGTCGGGACAGTCAACCAGCCCCAGCATTTT,TRBV9,TRBJ1-5,TRBD1,-
CASTLGRADTQYF,TGTGCCAGCACCCTAGGGAGGGCAGATACGCAGTATTTT,TRBV7-2,TRBJ2-3,TRBD2,-
CASSDRGQSYGYTF,TGTGCCAGCTCGGACAGGGGGCAATCCTATGGCTACACCTTC,TRBV19,TRBJ1-2,TRBD1,-
CASSPMVGEQFF,TGTGCCAGCAGCCCTATGGTTGGTGAGCAGTTCTTC,TRBV7-9,TRBJ2-1,-,few
CATKAGGEETQYF,TGTGCCACCAAGGCAGGGGGCGAAGAGACCCAGTACTTC,TRBV6-6,TRBJ2-5,TRBD1,-
CASSPRAPATEAFF,TGTGCCAGCAGCCCCAGGGCCCCAGCCACTGAAGCTTTCTTT,TRBV27,TRBJ1-1,-,-
CASRVAHHQETQYF,TGTGCCAGCAGGGTAGCCCACCACCAAGAGACCCAGTACTTC,TRBV11-3,TRBJ2-5,-,once
CAWSVQGTDTQYF,TGTGCCTGGAGTGTACAGGGCACAGATACGCAGTATTTT,TRBV30,TRBJ2-3,-,once
CASSHDRVSTEAFF,TGCGCCAGCAGCCACGACAGGGTAAGCACTGAAGCTTTCTTT,TRBV4-1,TRBJ1-1,TRBD1,-